This T cell receptor (beta chain) was identified during a study of blood T cells in healthy people across ages. This clonotype was seen only a few times. Trimming took off 7 bases at V and 5 bases at J, with 11 bases between the two ends. This CDR3 region has 11 residues. Per the germline V gene, CDR1 is DFQATT and CDR2 is SNEGSKA (reference sequence). Then a second PCR, running about 6 to 12 cycles, was carried out with a sample-barcoded 5' primer and a J-beta primer mix. Using its own MiXCR run on the 5' RACE reads, TCRdb lists one record per CDR3 protein. The table has about 1.6 million distinct CDR3 sequences, 34% seen once.

This rearrangement joins TRBV20-1 to TRBJ1-1; D is undetermined. The sequenced material came from blood. The sequence came from a woman in her twenties or thirties in good health. CDR3 loop: CSVDGKTEAFF. DNA of the CDR3: TGCAGTGTTGACGGGAAAACTGAAGCTTTCTTT.